This TCR beta chain was found in a study of cytomegalovirus exposure and HLA in healthy donors. Study observations and caveats: In an earlier analysis, most TCR beta V segments were productive about 87% or about 30% of the time. The listing of 150 to 200 TCR beta chains classed them as cytomegalovirus-associated. Most subjects had HLA-A and HLA-B alleles reportedly predicted accurately by TCR beta sequences.

The PCR was carried out with 60 Vbeta primers and 13 Jbeta primers. Produced via immunoSEQ multiplex PCR; TCRdb's table is partial and in-frame only. Here the sample spans under 130,000 clones, under 85% being singletons. This CDR3 has 14 residues. V was cut by 0 bases and J by 11 bases, with 12 bases left in between. Germline values: CDR1 SGHRS, CDR2 YFSETQ. On this clone itself: What it binds is unknown.

The chain joins TRBV5-1 to TRBJ1-6; no clear D gene. Sequencing was done on a sample of PBMCs. The source is a man between 18 and 35 years old in good health and CMV-seronegative. The CDR3 DNA reads as TGCGCCAGCAGCTTGGCTGGGTACGGGGCACCCCTCCACTTT. It encodes CASSLAGYGAPLHF.